This T cell receptor beta chain originates from a study of memory CD8 T cells in hepatitis C reinfection. Here immunoSEQ multiplex PCR was the method, and the copy in TCRdb shows in-frame clones only, minus some. The profile covers approximately 51,000 clones, with roughly 89% appearing a single time and around 1% taken by the ten largest. From germline, CDR1 is SGHAT and CDR2 FQNNGV. V was clipped by 5 bases and J by 2 bases, with 15 bases between them. This CDR3 region has 15 residues. This sample's time point: pre-reinfection, 55 to 20 weeks before reinfection detection. The sorted cells went straight to TCR sequencing with no prior in vitro expansion.

This chain uses TRBV11-2 with TRBJ1-1, with D perhaps TRBD1 (6 bases). Sequences were obtained from naive CD8+ T cells sorted from blood. The source of this sequence is a man younger than 30 with hepatitis C virus infection. CDR3 sequence: CASSPGAGVNTEAFF. The CDR3, as DNA: TGTGCCAGCAGCCCAGGGGCGGGGGTCAACACTGAAGCTTTCTTT.